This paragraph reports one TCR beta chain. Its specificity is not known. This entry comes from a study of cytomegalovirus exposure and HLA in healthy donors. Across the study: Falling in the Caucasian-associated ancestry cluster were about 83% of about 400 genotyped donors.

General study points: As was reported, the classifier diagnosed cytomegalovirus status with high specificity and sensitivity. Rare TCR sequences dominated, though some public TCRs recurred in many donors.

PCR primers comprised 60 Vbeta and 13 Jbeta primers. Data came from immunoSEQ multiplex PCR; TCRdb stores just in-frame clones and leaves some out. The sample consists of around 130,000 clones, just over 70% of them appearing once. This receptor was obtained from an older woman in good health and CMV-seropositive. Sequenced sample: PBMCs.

The chain's CDR3 is CASSRDNQSNQPQHF. The CDR3 DNA reads TGCGCCAGCAGCCGGGATAATCAAAGCAATCAGCCCCAGCATTTT. The V gene is TRBV5-1, the J gene TRBJ1-5; D call uncertain. Germline V gene lookup returns CDR1 SGHRS and CDR2 YFSETQ. V was pared by 4 bases and J by 1 base, with 12 bases between. This CDR3 contains 15 residues.